The 22 T cell receptor beta chains listed next were all sequenced from one sample in a study of T cells after yellow fever vaccination (dated by TCRdb to between 2018 and 2021). In the paper's terms, the treatment or condition label means: live attenuated yellow fever vaccine strain. Library creation used 5' RACE. The data were produced on an Illumina HiSeq 2500. TCRdb redid the processing of the public reads, applying fastp at Q25 and MiXCR, and retained in-frame beta chains. Entries are consolidated by CDR3 protein sequence, retaining the most common genes and DNA. The sample profile shows hundreds of thousands of distinct CDR3 sequences; about a sixth of them were found once. The ten most abundant clones make up 15% to 20% of the sample. This material consisted of PBMCs, taken roughly 5 days after the first yellow fever vaccination. Receptors were obtained from a man aged 18 to 30 who received the YFV17D yellow fever vaccine.

This chain connects TRBV5-8 to TRBJ1-6, with a possible D match to TRBD1 (6 bases). Germline lookup yields CDR1 SGHTS and CDR2 YDEGEE. The CDR3 loop spans 16 amino acids. Trimming stripped 3 bases from V and 0 bases from J, with 10 bases between. The DNA of the CDR3 is TGTGCCAGCAGCTCGGACAGAAGCTCCTATAATTCACCCCTCCACTTT. Translating gives CASSSDRSSYNSPLHF.

This clonotype has just a few counts. V and J are TRBV20-1 and TRBJ1-5; 8 positions match TRBD1. The germline gives CDR1 DFQATT, CDR2 SNEGSKA (reference sequence). V was clipped by 5 bases and J by 2 bases; unmatched bases: 8. This CDR3 region has 15 residues. The CDR3 DNA reads TGCAGTGCTCCCCGGACGGGACAGGGCAATCAGCCCCAGCATTTT. Protein sequence: CSAPRTGQGNQPQHF.

V is TRBV7-9 and J is TRBJ2-2, with D possibly matching TRBD1 (6 bases). The germline V gene encodes CDR1 SEHNR and CDR2 FQNEAQ (reference sequence). The CDR3 runs 16 residues. Trimming stripped 5 bases from V and 0 bases from J, with 13 bases between. DNA of the CDR3: TGTGCCAGCAGCGCCTCCCGGGACACGAACACCGGGGAGCTGTTTTTT. Its protein product is CASSASRDTNTGELFF. Combining the CDR3 with reference TRBV7-9 and TRBJ2-2 gives the whole variable domain DTGVSQNPRHKITKRGQNVTFRCDPISEHNRLYWYRQTLGQGPEFLTYFQNEAQLEKSRLLSDRFSAERPKGSFSTLEIQRTEQGDSAMYLCASSASRDTNTGELFFGEGSRLTVL.

This clonotype was seen more than once but under ten times. The chain has TRBV5-6 and TRBJ2-1; TRBD2 agrees at 7 bases. The V gene end was trimmed by 3 bases and the J gene end by 1 base; junction bases not matched to a gene: 1. The CDR3 consists of 14 residues. Germline assignment: CDR1 SGHDT and CDR2 YYEEEE. In nucleotides, the CDR3 is TGTGCCAGCAGCTGGGGAGGGTCCTACAATGAGCAGTTCTTC. It encodes CASSWGGSYNEQFF.

This sequence joins TRBV6-2 or TRBV6-3 and TRBJ1-1, with D maybe TRBD1 (6 bases). CDR3 length: 15 amino acids. V dropped 4 bases and J dropped 5 bases, with 17 bases sitting between them. Germline V CDR1 and CDR2: MNHEY, SVGEGT. The CDR3 protein is CASSSVPGDATEAFF. CDR3 DNA: TGTGCCAGCAGTTCTGTCCCAGGGGACGCGACTGAAGCTTTCTTT.

This sequence joins TRBV7-9 and TRBJ1-1, with no clear D. Germline V gives CDR1 SEHNR, CDR2 FQNEAQ (reference sequence). This CDR3 contains 13 residues. V lost 11 bases to trimming and J lost 1 base, with 14 bases between them. The CDR3 loop reads CAGLGSGNTEAFF. As DNA, the CDR3 is TGTGCCGGTTTAGGGTCGGGGAACACTGAAGCTTTCTTT.

This clonotype was counted a few times. The chain is built from TRBV21-1 and TRBJ1-6; the DNA was not compared with TRBD1, the D call given in the table. TRBV21-1 is noted as a pseudogene. This CDR3 has 18 amino acids. CDR3 coding DNA: TGTGCCAGCGGGACAGGGGCCCCAATCCCGGTTTATAATTCACCCCTCCACTTT. Its translation: CASGTGAPIPVYNSPLHF.

The sample holds many counts of this clonotype. The chain joins TRBV20-1 to TRBJ1-4, with no clear D. CDR3 length equals 15 residues. The V gene lost 0 bases and the J gene lost 4 bases, with 12 bases spanning the gap. Looked up from germline, CDR1 is DFQATT and CDR2 is SNEGSKA (reference sequence). In DNA form, the CDR3 reads TGCAGTGCTAGAGACCCACGAGGAAGTAATGAAAAACTGTTTTTT. Translated: CSARDPRGSNEKLFF.

The chain employs TRBV20-1 and TRBJ1-5; D perhaps matches TRBD1 (6 bases). The CDR3 has 13 residues. V was shortened by 4 bases and J by 7 bases, with 14 bases between the two germline ends. The V gene's germline CDR1 is DFQATT and CDR2 SNEGSKA (reference sequence). CDR3 sequence reads: CSANGERGQPQHF. In nucleotides, the CDR3 is TGCAGTGCTAACGGCGAGAGGGGGCAGCCCCAGCATTTT.

This clonotype was recorded a few times. The rearrangement uses TRBV20-1 and TRBJ2-7, with D possibly TRBD2 on 5 matching bases. CDR1 and CDR2 (germline): DFQATT, SNEGSKA (reference sequence). Trimming took off 4 bases at V and 0 bases at J, with 10 bases between the two ends. CDR3 length: 13 amino acids. The DNA of the CDR3 is TGCAGTGCTACCTTCGGGAACTCCTACGAGCAGTACTTC. Protein sequence: CSATFGNSYEQYF.

In this sample, this clonotype turned up a few times. V is TRBV10-3 and J is TRBJ1-5, with a possible D match to TRBD1 (6 bases). Between the trimmed V and J ends, which lost 2 bases and 6 bases, there was a span of 17 bases. The CDR3 spans 16 residues. Looked up from germline, CDR1 is ENHRY and CDR2 is SYGVKD. The CDR3 region is CAISENREGSGQPQHF. The CDR3 nucleotides read TGTGCCATCAGTGAGAACAGGGAGGGTTCTGGTCAGCCCCAGCATTTT.

This clonotype was counted ten times or more. This chain uses TRBV10-1 with TRBJ2-5; D tentatively fits TRBD1 or TRBD2 (5 bases each). V was shortened by 6 bases and J by 5 bases, with 16 bases between the two germline ends. Germline V CDR1 and CDR2: WNHNN, SYGVQD (reference sequence). The CDR3 consists of 14 residues. The CDR3 here is CASSSRRGGETQYF. CDR3 bases: TGCGCCAGCAGCTCTCGTCGGGGCGGGGAGACCCAGTACTTC.

The rearrangement links TRBV7-2 to TRBJ1-2, with unresolved D. Per germline, CDR1 SGHTA and CDR2 FQGNSA. Trimming pared 6 bases from V and 5 bases from J, leaving 19 bases between. The length of the CDR3 is 15 residues. In nucleotides, the CDR3 is TGTGCCAGCAGTTCCACCTCTGTAGTTAGTTATGGCTACACCTTC. Translated: CASSSTSVVSYGYTF.

This clonotype was counted many times. The junction departs from the called germline gene at one end, perhaps through a read error. V gene TRBV28 combines with J gene TRBJ2-2; 7 bases align to TRBD1. The CDR3 sequence is 18 residues long. Germline CDR1 reads MDHEN; CDR2 reads SYDVKM. CDR3 in DNA: TGTGCCAGCAGTTCCCCCTGGACAGGAGTACAAGACACAGGGGAGCTGTTTTTT. Translated, it gives CASSSPWTGVQDTGELFF.

This clonotype has only a few counts. The V gene is TRBV16, the J gene TRBJ1-5; TRBD1 is a possible D gene (5 bases). Germline CDR1 KGHSY, CDR2 FQNENV. This CDR3 has 13 residues. V lost 3 bases and J 7 bases, leaving 10 bases between the germline ends. CDR3 coding DNA: TGTGCCAGCAGCCAGGGGGGGAGGCAGCCCCAGCATTTT. Translating gives CASSQGGRQPQHF.

The chain combines TRBV12-3 or TRBV12-4 with TRBJ1-3; tentative D call: TRBD1 (5 bases). The CDR3 is 14 amino acids. Trimming removed 5 bases from V and 2 bases from J, with 10 bases in between. The CDR3, as DNA: TGTGCCAGCAGTCAGACAGTCCCTGGAAACACCATATATTTT. It encodes CASSQTVPGNTIYF.

This clonotype showed up just a few times. V and J are TRBV28 and TRBJ1-1, with 8 positions matching TRBD1. Germline V gene lookup returns CDR1 MDHEN and CDR2 SYDVKM. The CDR3 length is 12 residues. Germline trimming cut 7 bases from V and 3 bases from J; bases unmatched to any gene: 1. CDR3 DNA: TGTGCCAGCACGGACAGGGACACTGAAGCTTTCTTT. This sequence encodes CASTDRDTEAFF.

The chain is built from TRBV5-8 and TRBJ1-4; the D is unclear. The CDR3 has 15 amino acids. Trimming cost V 5 bases and J 5 bases, with 16 bases left between them. Germline lookup yields CDR1 SGHTS and CDR2 YDEGEE. CDR3 in DNA: TGTGCCAGCAGAAGAGACCGAGCGGGAAATGAAAAACTGTTTTTT. Encoded protein: CASRRDRAGNEKLFF.

There are many counts of this clonotype. CDR3 sequence (DNA): TGTGCCAGCGCCCTTGGGGGGGCGGCTGAAGCTTTCTTT. Encoded protein: CASALGGAAEAFF. The V call is TRBV12-3 or TRBV12-4, the J call TRBJ1-1; possibly TRBD1 for D (6 bases). CDR3 length equals 13 residues. Between the trimmed V and J ends, which lost 8 bases and 6 bases, there was a span of 16 bases.

V gene TRBV7-9 combines with J gene TRBJ2-1; no reliable D call. Trimming cost V 4 bases and J 15 bases, with 10 bases left between them. This CDR3 contains 10 residues. Germline V CDR1 and CDR2: SEHNR, FQNEAQ (reference sequence). DNA for the CDR3: TGTGCCAGCAGCTCACCCCAGCCGTTCTTC. Its translation is CASSSPQPFF. The entire variable domain, with the rest obtained from reference TRBV7-9 and TRBJ2-1, is as follows: DTGVSQNPRHKITKRGQNVTFRCDPISEHNRLYWYRQTLGQGPEFLTYFQNEAQLEKSRLLSDRFSAERPKGSFSTLEIQRTEQGDSAMYLCASSSPQPFFGPGTRLTVL.

This clonotype has at least ten counts. V and J are TRBV10-3 and TRBJ2-1; 9 nucleotides line up with TRBD2. Unmatched junction bases numbered 4, after V lost 5 bases and J lost 8 bases. Germline CDR1 is ENHRY and CDR2 is SYGVKD. This CDR3 contains 13 residues. The CDR3 nucleotides read TGTGCCATCAGTAGCGGGGGGCGGGATGAGCAGTTCTTC. It yields the protein CAISSGGRDEQFF.

Only a few counts were recorded for this clonotype. The V call is TRBV6-5, the J call TRBJ2-5; D is possibly TRBD2 (6 bases). V was trimmed by 3 bases and J by 4 bases, leaving 15 bases between them. Germline V CDR1 and CDR2: MNHEY, SVGAGI. This CDR3 contains 15 residues. In nucleotides, the CDR3 is TGTGCCAGCAGTTATCTTTCAGGGAGGTCAGAGACCCAGTACTTC. Its protein is CASSYLSGRSETQYF.